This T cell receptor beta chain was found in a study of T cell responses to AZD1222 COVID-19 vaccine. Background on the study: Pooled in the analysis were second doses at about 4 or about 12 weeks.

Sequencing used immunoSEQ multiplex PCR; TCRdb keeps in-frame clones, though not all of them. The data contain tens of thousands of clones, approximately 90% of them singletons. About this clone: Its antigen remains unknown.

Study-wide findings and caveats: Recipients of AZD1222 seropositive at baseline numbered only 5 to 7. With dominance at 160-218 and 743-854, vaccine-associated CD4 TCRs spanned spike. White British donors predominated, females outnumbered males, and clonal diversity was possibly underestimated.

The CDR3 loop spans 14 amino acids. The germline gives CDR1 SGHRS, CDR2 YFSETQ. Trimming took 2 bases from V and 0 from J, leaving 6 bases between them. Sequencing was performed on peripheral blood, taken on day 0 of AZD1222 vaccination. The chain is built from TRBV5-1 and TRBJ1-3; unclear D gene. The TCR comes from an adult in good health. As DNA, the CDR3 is TGCGCCAGCAGCTTAGCCTCCTCTGGAAACACCATATATTTT. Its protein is CASSLASSGNTIYF.